The 25 T cell receptor beta chains below all came from one sample that was sequenced in a study of regulatory T cells in long-lasting Graves disease. Researchers made TCR beta libraries by using iRepertoire HTBI primers and running Arm-PCR on CDR3 regions. Each CDR3 protein is one row after TCRdb ran MiXCR on the multiplex PCR reads. The sample records 450,000 to 600,000 distinct CDR3 sequences, roughly 12% being singletons. As for time point: newly diagnosed GD, antithyroid drugs for less than 3 months. PBMCs were the source of the RNA used for TCR sequencing. Separately, the same data were catalogued under a study of T cells in Graves' hyperthyroidism and ophthalmopathy.

The material was peripheral blood mononuclear cells (PBMCs), obtained at new diagnosis, from a patient treated with antithyroid drugs. Receptor source: a man aged 25-45 years with Graves disease.

This clonotype was seen only once. Relative to the germline gene, one junction end is altered; a read error may explain this. The chain uses TRBV5-1 and TRBJ1-4; D is possibly TRBD1 (6 bases). This CDR3 comprises 14 residues. Germline V gene data show CDR1 as SGHRS and CDR2 as YFSETQ. CDR3 amino acids: CASSLGGPLGKLLF. The CDR3 DNA follows: TGTGCCAGCAGCTTGGGGGGGCCACTTGGAAAACTGCTTTTT.

V is TRBV24-1 and J is TRBJ2-1; 8 nucleotides agree with TRBD1. CDR1 is KGHDR and CDR2 is SFDVKD in the germline V gene. V was pared by 6 bases and J by 4 bases, with 4 bases of the junction left unmatched. CDR3 length: 14 amino acids. DNA of the CDR3: TGTGCCACCAGTAGCCAGGGGGCTTACAATGAGCAGTTCTTC. Protein product: CATSSQGAYNEQFF.

This clonotype was found a few times. The chain joins TRBV14 to TRBJ2-5; 11 bases align to TRBD2. CDR3 length: 15 amino acids. J lost 4 bases, V lost 7 bases, and 8 bases had no gene match. CDR1 and CDR2 from the germline V gene are SGHDN and FVKESK. The CDR3, as DNA: TGTGCCAGCAAGGCAACTAGCGGGAGCCGAGAGACCCAGTACTTC. Protein sequence: CASKATSGSRETQYF. Drawing the rest from reference TRBV14 and TRBJ2-5, the complete variable domain is EAGVTQFPSHSVIEKGQTVTLRCDPISGHDNLYWYRRVMGKEIKFLLHFVKESKQDESGMPNNRFLAERTGGTYSTLKVQPAELEDSGVYFCASKATSGSRETQYFGPGTRLLVL.

This clonotype has ten or more counts. V usage is TRBV20-1 and J usage is TRBJ2-1, with D possibly matching TRBD2 (5 bases). This CDR3 has 12 amino acids. With 5 bases removed from V and 9 bases from J, the gap between germline ends came to 14 bases. Germline V CDR1 and CDR2: DFQATT, SNEGSKA (reference sequence). The chain's CDR3 is CSAYEGASEQFF. CDR3 bases: TGCAGTGCTTACGAGGGAGCGAGTGAGCAGTTCTTC.

J is TRBJ2-3 and V is TRBV19; either TRBD1 or TRBD2 may fit D (5 bases each). The V end was cut by 5 bases, the J end by 5 bases, with 11 bases between. This CDR3 is built from 13 residues. Germline-derived CDR1 and CDR2 are LNHDA and SQIVND (reference sequence). The CDR3 bases are TGTGCCAGTAGTTCTCGGGACCGAGATACGCAGTATTTT. Protein product: CASSSRDRDTQYF.

This clonotype was seen repeatedly, ten times or more. The chain combines TRBV29-1 with TRBJ1-2; 7 nucleotides match TRBD1. J gave up 8 bases and V 3 bases, and 9 bases lay outside the gene matches. CDR1 is SQVTM and CDR2 is ANQGSEA in the germline V gene. The CDR3 has 13 amino acids. The CDR3 DNA follows: TGCAGCGTTGACACCGACAGGGAACGCGGCTACACCTTC. As protein: CSVDTDRERGYTF.

This clonotype was seen only a few times. The rearrangement uses TRBV5-1 and TRBJ2-2, with 7 nucleotides matching TRBD1. Looked up from germline, CDR1 is SGHRS and CDR2 is YFSETQ. There are 13 residues in the CDR3. V lost 0 bases to trimming and J lost 13 bases; unmatched junction nucleotides: 6. CDR3 in amino acids: CASSLAGQSTLFF. CDR3 DNA: TGCGCCAGCAGCTTGGCGGGACAGTCGACGCTGTTTTTT. The variable domain in full, with the rest retrieved from reference TRBV5-1 and TRBJ2-2, is KAGVTQTPRYLIKTRGQQVTLSCSPISGHRSVSWYQQTPGQGLQFLFEYFSETQRNKGNFPGRFSGRQFSNSRSEMNVSTLELGDSALYLCASSLAGQSTLFFGEGSRLTVL.

This clonotype was seen ten or more times. The chain carries TRBV20-1 and TRBJ2-3, with D tentatively TRBD1 (6 bases). Deletions cut 7 bases from V and 2 bases from J, with 16 bases between. CDR3 length: 14 amino acids. CDR1 and CDR2 from the germline V gene are DFQATT and SNEGSKA (reference sequence). CDR3 nucleotide sequence: TGCAGTGTTACGCGAGGGGGAGTCACAGATACGCAGTATTTT. This sequence encodes CSVTRGGVTDTQYF.

This clonotype turned up a few times. V gene TRBV6-5 combines with J gene TRBJ1-1, with TRBD1 as a possible D gene (5 bases). The length of the CDR3 is 14 residues. V dropped 4 bases and J dropped 1 base, with 10 bases sitting between them. Per the germline V gene, CDR1 is MNHEY and CDR2 is SVGAGI. As DNA, the CDR3 is TGTGCCAGCAGTTGGTCTACAGGGAACACTGAAGCTTTCTTT. This sequence encodes CASSWSTGNTEAFF.

This clonotype came up many times. The chain carries TRBV20-1 and TRBJ2-5, with D tentatively TRBD2 (5 bases). Per the germline V gene, CDR1 is DFQATT and CDR2 is SNEGSKA (reference sequence). V lost 1 base and J lost 2, with 11 bases in between. This CDR3 spans 14 amino acids. The CDR3 DNA reads as TGCAGTGCTAGAGTTGCGGGCCGACAAGAGACCCAGTACTTC. Residues: CSARVAGRQETQYF.

This clonotype was observed many times. This chain uses TRBV5-6 with TRBJ2-7; 9 bases are shared with TRBD2. Unmatched junction bases numbered 4, after V lost 0 bases and J lost 0 bases. CDR1 and CDR2 (germline): SGHDT, YYEEEE. This CDR3 has 16 residues. The CDR3 sequence: CASSLGLAVNSYEQYF. DNA for the CDR3: TGTGCCAGCAGCTTGGGACTAGCGGTTAACTCCTACGAGCAGTACTTC.

On this clonotype: The junction does not match germline at one end; this may be a read error. This chain links TRBV2 with TRBJ2-2, with a weak D call TRBD2 (6 bases). CDR1 and CDR2 from the germline V gene are SNHLY and FYNNEI. The CDR3 runs to 12 residues. The CDR3 here is CASSDQPGGLFF. Written as DNA, the CDR3 is TGTGCCAGCAGTGACCAGCCCGGGGGGCTGTTTTTT.

This clonotype was detected ten times or more. J is TRBJ2-7 and V is TRBV20-1; D may be TRBD2 (5 bases). The germline V gene has CDR1 DFQATT and CDR2 SNEGSKA (reference sequence). V was clipped by 5 bases and J by 2 bases, with 16 bases between them. The CDR3 has 14 amino acids. CDR3 coding DNA: TGCAGTGCTGCTTGGACCCGGGGAGCCTACGAGCAGTACTTC. Protein product: CSAAWTRGAYEQYF.

This clonotype was observed a handful of times. The genes are TRBV18 and TRBJ1-4; D is uncertain. Germline CDR1 KGHSH, CDR2 LQKENI. The CDR3 sequence is 14 residues long. Trimming removed 1 base at V and 6 bases at J, with 9 bases between. CDR3 coding DNA: TGTGCCAGCTCACCACGCCACGGCGATGAAAAACTGTTTTTT. Protein: CASSPRHGDEKLFF.

The V and J genes are TRBV19 and TRBJ1-2, with 8 bases matching TRBD1. The junction had 9 bases not matched to a gene; V was cut back by 0 bases and J by 6 bases. From germline, CDR1 is LNHDA and CDR2 SQIVND (reference sequence). The CDR3 runs to 16 residues. CDR3 region: CASSIEGTGVDHGYTF. CDR3 nucleotides: TGTGCCAGTAGTATAGAGGGGACAGGAGTCGATCATGGCTACACCTTC.

The rearrangement links TRBV12-3 or TRBV12-4 to TRBJ2-1, with 8 bases matching TRBD2. The CDR3 contains 15 residues. The trim removed 6 bases at V and 6 bases at J, leaving 10 bases unmatched. The CDR3: CASRRDIAGTNEQFF. CDR3 in DNA: TGTGCCAGCAGACGGGATATAGCGGGAACCAATGAGCAGTTCTTC.

The genes are TRBV7-9 and TRBJ1-6, with a weak D call TRBD1 (6 bases). The CDR3 runs 14 residues. V was pared by 8 bases and J by 10 bases, with 18 bases between. The germline CDR1 and CDR2 sequences are SEHNR and FQNEAQ (reference sequence). The CDR3 DNA reads TGTGCCAGCCTCGGAACAGGGAGCCGATCACCCCTCCACTTT. Amino acid sequence: CASLGTGSRSPLHF. Full variable domain (missing parts from reference TRBV7-9 and TRBJ1-6): DTGVSQNPRHKITKRGQNVTFRCDPISEHNRLYWYRQTLGQGPEFLTYFQNEAQLEKSRLLSDRFSAERPKGSFSTLEIQRTEQGDSAMYLCASLGTGSRSPLHFGNGTRLTVT.

At least ten counts were recorded for this clonotype. The rearrangement links TRBV20-1 to TRBJ1-5; TRBD1 agrees at 10 bases. V trimming: 6 bases; J trimming: 5 bases; junction bases outside the gene matches: 7. The germline CDR1 and CDR2 sequences are DFQATT and SNEGSKA (reference sequence). There are 14 residues in the CDR3. For the CDR3, the DNA is TGCAGTGCAACCCCGGACAGGGGGGATCAGCCCCAGCATTTT. It is translated as CSATPDRGDQPQHF.

This chain joins TRBV18 and TRBJ1-1; D remains ambiguous. This CDR3 has 17 amino acids. The V end lost 6 bases, the J end lost 1 base, and 21 bases lay between the germline ends. The germline V gene has CDR1 KGHSH and CDR2 LQKENI. DNA of the CDR3: TGTGCCAGCTCGCCTCATATCCCCCCGTACCCGAACACTGAAGCTTTCTTT. The encoded protein is CASSPHIPPYPNTEAFF. Full variable domain (remainder filled in from reference TRBV18 and TRBJ1-1): NAGVMQNPRHLVRRRGQEARLRCSPMKGHSHVYWYRQLPEEGLKFMVYLQKENIIDESGMPKERFSAEFPKEGPSILRIQQVVRGDSAAYFCASSPHIPPYPNTEAFFGQGTRLTVV.

Regarding this clonotype: Since a much larger clone is just one base distant, this may be a read error. The V and J genes are TRBV10-3 and TRBJ1-2; TRBD1 aligns across 10 bases. Germline V lookup: CDR1 ENHRY, CDR2 SYGVKD. The CDR3 totals 17 residues. With 4 bases clipped from V and 4 bases from J, the junction kept 12 bases outside the gene matches. CDR3 region: CAISGPGQGSNSYGYTF. CDR3 DNA sequence: TGTGCCATCAGTGGGCCGGGACAGGGGTCCAACTCCTATGGCTACACCTTC.

This clonotype was observed at least ten times. The genes are TRBV20-1 and TRBJ2-3, with 8 bases aligning to TRBD2. The CDR3 is made up of 15 amino acids. Germline CDR1 and CDR2: DFQATT and SNEGSKA (reference sequence). Germline trimming cut 1 base from V and 5 bases from J; bases unmatched to any gene: 8. The CDR3 coding sequence is TGCAGTGCTAGAGCTGAGCGGGAGTTGGTAGATACGCAGTATTTT. Translation: CSARAERELVDTQYF.

This clonotype was seen ten or more times. The rearrangement uses TRBV18 and TRBJ2-2; D ambiguous. Germline V CDR1 and CDR2: KGHSH, LQKENI. V lost 4 bases, J lost 7 bases, and 7 bases lay in between. This CDR3 has 12 residues. The CDR3 coding sequence is TGTGCCAGCTCACGGTACATCGGGGAGCTGTTTTTT. Encoded protein: CASSRYIGELFF.

The J gene is TRBJ2-1, the V gene TRBV14; 7 bases are a match to TRBD2. Germline V gene lookup returns CDR1 SGHDN and CDR2 FVKESK. This CDR3 has 16 amino acids. Losses at the gene ends were 1 base for V and 4 bases for J; bases not matched to a gene: 7. CDR3 in amino acids: CASSQGLLARYNEQFF. The CDR3 DNA follows: TGTGCCAGCAGCCAAGGTTTACTAGCGCGTTACAATGAGCAGTTCTTC.

As to this clonotype: This may arise from a read error, as a much more abundant clone is one base away. In DNA form, the CDR3 reads TGTGCCAGCAGCCAGGGGGATGGGGGGCACAATCAGCCCCAGCATTTT. Protein: CASSQGDGGHNQPQHF. J is TRBJ1-5 and V is TRBV7-9; 7 bases are shared with TRBD1. CDR1 is SEHNR and CDR2 is FQNEAQ in the germline V gene (reference sequence). This CDR3 has 16 residues. After removal of 5 bases from V and 3 bases from J, the junction contained 10 bases not matched to a gene.

In this sample, this clonotype turned up a few times. The CDR3 region is CSARDPGSRTDTQYF. In DNA, the CDR3 is TGCAGTGCTAGAGATCCGGGTTCCCGCACAGATACGCAGTATTTT. The V and J genes are TRBV20-1 and TRBJ2-3; no clear D gene. Between the trimmed V and J ends, which lost 0 bases and 1 base, there was a span of 11 bases. Per germline, CDR1 DFQATT and CDR2 SNEGSKA (reference sequence). CDR3 length: 15 amino acids.